The clone carrying this T cell receptor (beta chain) showed up many times. The antigen remains unidentified. It was RNA transcripts that yielded the amplified TCR beta CDR3 regions. RT-PCR in the first round (using the HTBI primer set) targeted the TCR CDR3. TCRdb fed the multiplex PCR reads into MiXCR, producing one record per CDR3 protein. The table lists over 200,000 distinct CDR3 sequences, approximately 20% of them singletons. This sample stems from a study of T cells in Graves' hyperthyroidism and ophthalmopathy. Findings and caveats of the study: The model anticipated ophthalmopathy a median approximately 6.5 months pre-onset. Most thyroid clonotypes expanded above 0.001 were also detected in blood. Classification by a 13 V-J model distinguished ophthalmopathy from stable hyperthyroidism.

Aged 18 to 65, the patients had hyperthyroidism that was newly diagnosed and had lasted under 2 months. Germline CDR1 is PRHDT and CDR2 is FYEKMQ (reference sequence). The V end was cut by 7 bases, the J end by 7 bases, with 22 bases between. This CDR3 comprises 15 residues. The sequence came from a man aged 35 to 55 with Graves' hyperthyroidism. Material for sequencing was blood. The chain joins TRBV13 to TRBJ1-1, with D perhaps matching TRBD1 (6 bases). CDR3 region: CASTPGETGPREAFF. The CDR3 DNA reads TGTGCCAGCACCCCCGGGGAAACAGGGCCCCGTGAAGCTTTCTTT.